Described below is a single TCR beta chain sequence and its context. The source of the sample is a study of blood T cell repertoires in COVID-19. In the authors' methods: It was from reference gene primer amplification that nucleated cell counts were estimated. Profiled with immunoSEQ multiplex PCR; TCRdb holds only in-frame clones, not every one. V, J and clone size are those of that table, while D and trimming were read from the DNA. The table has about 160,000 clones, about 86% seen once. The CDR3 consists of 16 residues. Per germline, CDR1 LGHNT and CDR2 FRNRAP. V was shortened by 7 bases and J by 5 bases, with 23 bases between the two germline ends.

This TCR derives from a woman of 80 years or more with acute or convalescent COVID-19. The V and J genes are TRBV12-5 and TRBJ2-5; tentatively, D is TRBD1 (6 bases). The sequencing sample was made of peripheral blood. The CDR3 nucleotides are TGTGCTAGTGCCAGGGGTGGGGGCCCACCCCGGGAGACCCAGTACTTC. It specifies CASARGGGPPRETQYF.